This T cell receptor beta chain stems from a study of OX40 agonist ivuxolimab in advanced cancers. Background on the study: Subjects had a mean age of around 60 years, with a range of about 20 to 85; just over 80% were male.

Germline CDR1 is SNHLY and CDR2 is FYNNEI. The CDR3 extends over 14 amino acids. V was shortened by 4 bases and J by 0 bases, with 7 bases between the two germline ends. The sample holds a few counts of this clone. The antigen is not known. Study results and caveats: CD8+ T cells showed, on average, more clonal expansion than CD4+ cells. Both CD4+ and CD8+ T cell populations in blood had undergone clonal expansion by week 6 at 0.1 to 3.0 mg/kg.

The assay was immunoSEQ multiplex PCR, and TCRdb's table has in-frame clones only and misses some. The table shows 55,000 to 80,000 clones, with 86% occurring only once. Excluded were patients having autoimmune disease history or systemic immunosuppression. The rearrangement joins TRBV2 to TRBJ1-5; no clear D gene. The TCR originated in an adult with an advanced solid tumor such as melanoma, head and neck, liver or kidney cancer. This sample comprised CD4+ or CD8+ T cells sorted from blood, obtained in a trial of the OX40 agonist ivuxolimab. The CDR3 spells CASSAVDSNQPQHF. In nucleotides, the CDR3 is TGTGCCAGCAGTGCGGTAGATAGCAATCAGCCCCAGCATTTT.